Shown below are 10 T cell receptor beta chains from a single sample sequenced in a study of blood T cells in healthy people across ages. Next came a second PCR, run for about 6 to 12 cycles, which used a sample-barcoded 5' primer along with a J-beta primer mix. TCRdb itself ran the 5' RACE reads through MiXCR, one entry per CDR3 protein. The sample holds fewer than 2 million distinct CDR3 sequences, about 39% seen once. Sequenced sample: blood. All receptors come from a human donor in good health.

The sample holds a few counts of this clonotype. This chain links TRBV5-5 with TRBJ1-2; D is perhaps TRBD1 (5 bases). CDR1 is SGHKS and CDR2 is YYEKEE in the germline V gene (reference sequence). The CDR3 length is 14 residues. The V end lost 4 bases, the J end lost 8 bases, and 18 bases lay between the germline ends. The CDR3 nucleotides read TGTGCCAGCAGCCTCATGGGACGGGCGATGGGCTACACCTTC. Its protein is CASSLMGRAMGYTF.

This chain uses TRBV14 with TRBJ1-1; the D is unclear. Germline values: CDR1 SGHDN, CDR2 FVKESK. The CDR3 totals 16 residues. V lost 0 bases, J lost 0 bases, and 11 bases lay in between. Written as DNA, the CDR3 is TGTGCCAGCAGCCAAGATAAGGGTCGGTTGAACACTGAAGCTTTCTTT. It specifies CASSQDKGRLNTEAFF.

This sequence joins TRBV4-3 and TRBJ1-2; D gene ambiguous. Trimming stripped 4 bases from V and 2 bases from J, with 26 bases between. The CDR3 has 19 residues. From germline, CDR1 is LGHNA and CDR2 YSLEER. Written as DNA, the CDR3 is TGCGCCAGCAGCCTCCTGGCCCCAGGCCCCGATTTCCCAAACTATGGCTACACCTTC. This encodes CASSLLAPGPDFPNYGYTF.

This chain connects TRBV2 to TRBJ1-2, with a possible D match to TRBD1 (5 bases). The CDR3 covers 13 residues. Per germline, CDR1 SNHLY and CDR2 FYNNEI. Trimming removed 6 bases at V and 2 bases at J, with 10 bases between. CDR3 sequence (DNA): TGTGCCAGCAGCGAGGGACTGAACTATGGCTACACCTTC. Its translation: CASSEGLNYGYTF.

In its sample, this clonotype was seen many times. The chain links TRBV29-1 to TRBJ2-3; 9 positions agree with TRBD2. V gave up 7 bases and J gave up 2 bases; unmatched junction bases: 4. CDR1 and CDR2 (germline): SQVTM, ANQGSEA. This CDR3 contains 13 residues. The chain's CDR3 is CSALAGLTDTQYF. CDR3 nucleotides: TGCAGCGCCCTAGCGGGACTCACAGATACGCAGTATTTT.

This clonotype occurred a few times. The CDR3 coding sequence is TGTGCCAGTAAACTATCCCGGAACACTGAAGCTTTCTTT. Its protein is CASKLSRNTEAFF. This chain connects TRBV19 to TRBJ1-1, with D uncertain. The V gene's germline CDR1 is LNHDA and CDR2 SQIVND (reference sequence). Between the trimmed V and J ends, which lost 7 bases and 1 base, there was a span of 10 bases. This CDR3 comprises 13 residues.

The chain recombines TRBV2 with TRBJ1-2; tentative D call: TRBD1 (6 bases). The V and J ends lost 4 bases and 3 bases respectively, with 18 bases between them. Germline-derived CDR1 and CDR2 are SNHLY and FYNNEI. CDR3 length equals 16 residues. CDR3 sequence: CASSGHRERGDYGYTF. For the CDR3, the DNA is TGTGCCAGCAGTGGACACAGGGAAAGGGGTGACTATGGCTACACCTTC.

The V gene is TRBV2, the J gene TRBJ1-1; D gene unclear. V shed 6 bases and J shed 6 bases, with 14 bases lying between them. CDR3 length: 13 residues. The germline CDR1 and CDR2 sequences are SNHLY and FYNNEI. The CDR3 sequence: CASRGGNRAEAFF. The CDR3 DNA is TGTGCCAGCAGAGGAGGGAATCGAGCTGAAGCTTTCTTT.

This clonotype was seen a few times. The chain uses TRBV4-2 and TRBJ2-7, with TRBD1 as a possible D gene (7 bases). The CDR3 sequence is 15 residues long. Germline V gene lookup returns CDR1 LGHNA and CDR2 YNFKEQ. The germline V and J ends were trimmed by 0 bases and 2 bases, with 11 bases remaining between them. The CDR3 nucleotides read TGTGCCAGCAGCCAAGACAGGGGGGCTGCCTACGAGCAGTACTTC. Translating it yields CASSQDRGAAYEQYF.

This clonotype appeared a few times. The chain recombines TRBV13 with TRBJ2-1; 8 bases agree with TRBD1. The CDR3 extends over 14 amino acids. The V gene end was trimmed by 5 bases and the J gene end by 7 bases; junction bases not matched to a gene: 7. Germline V CDR1 and CDR2: PRHDT, FYEKMQ (reference sequence). CDR3: CASSIRTGWNEQFF. For the CDR3, the DNA is TGTGCCAGCAGCATCAGGACAGGGTGGAATGAGCAGTTCTTC.